This T cell receptor beta chain appears in the sequencing data of a study of metastatic and nonmetastatic thyroid tumors. Ahead of thyroid surgery, no patient had received treatment of any kind. TCRdb re-clonotyped the PCR reads through MiXCR. The table has 21,000 or so clones, 20% to 25% seen once. This clone was observed a handful of times. The final CDR3 position lacks the conserved phenylalanine or tryptophan, pointing to a likely read error. The limits of the CDR3 on the DNA are not certain, so only TCRdb's listed CDR3 is given. Both ends counted, the CDR3 spans 14 residues. Germline V gene sequence: CDR1 MNHEY, CDR2 SVGAGI.

The sequencing sample was made of tumor tissue. This chain links TRBV6-5 with TRBJ2-7; the table's D call of TRBD1 was not tested on the DNA. This clonotype was obtained from a female donor with papillary thyroid cancer or a benign thyroid nodule (not recorded which). Some clones in this sample may be carry-over from other donors' samples. CDR3 amino acids: CASSYDPGWYEHYS.